This is a list of T cell receptor beta chains from one sample in a study of T cells in localized non-small cell lung cancer. Profiling relied on immunoSEQ multiplex PCR, and the TCRdb table lists in-frame clones only, not all of them. The sample yields 75,000 to 80,000 clones, 88% seen once. The sequencing here drew on peripheral blood, taken before any cancer treatment. The source of these receptors is a woman aged 35 to 70 with stage I squamous cell lung carcinoma. CDR3s include the opening cysteine and the closing phenylalanine or tryptophan. A D gene is named only where the DNA matches it firmly. Clone sizes are given selectively: once, few, many, or a class where the clone is expanded.

>NA|NA|TRBJ2-7|TRBV6-1
CASSEESGMGYEQYF
TGTGCCAGCAGTGAAGAGTCAGGAATGGGATACGAGCAGTACTTC
>few|NA|TRBJ2-1|TRBV9
CASSVQLNNEQFF
TGTGCCAGCAGCGTCCAACTAAACAATGAGCAGTTCTTC
>NA|TRBD2|TRBJ2-1|TRBV15
CATSVGLAGDNEQFF
TGTGCCACCAGCGTGGGGCTAGCGGGGGACAATGAGCAGTTCTTC
>NA|TRBD2|TRBJ2-7|TRBV7-2
CASSVAGGHEQYF
TGTGCCAGCAGCGTTGCGGGGGGCCACGAGCAGTACTTC
>once|TRBD1|TRBJ1-2|TRBV2
CASNQDRADYGYTF
TGTGCCAGCAACCAAGACAGGGCGGACTATGGCTACACCTTC
>NA|TRBD1|TRBJ2-1|TRBV5-1
CASSFFLRDRRESQFF
TGCGCCAGCAGCTTCTTTCTCCGGGACAGGAGGGAATCGCAGTTCTTC
>NA|NA|TRBJ1-1|TRBV7-9
CASSPRGGAEDTEAFF
TGTGCCAGCAGCCCGCGGGGGGGGGCTGAGGACACTGAAGCTTTCTTT
>NA|NA|TRBJ2-2|TRBV11-2
CASSLRRTGTGELFF
TGTGCCAGCAGCTTAAGGCGGACCGGGACCGGGGAGCTGTTTTTT
>NA|NA|TRBJ1-1|TRBV4-2
CASSQDGLGNTEAFF
TGTGCCAGCAGCCAAGATGGGTTGGGTAACACTGAAGCTTTCTTT
>NA|TRBD1|TRBJ1-1|TRBV6-6
CASSVTGEHTEAFF
TGTGCCAGCAGTGTGACAGGGGAGCACACTGAAGCTTTCTTT
>NA|NA|TRBJ1-3|TRBV5-1
CASSLAGLGNPGNTIYF
TGCGCCAGCAGCTTGGCCGGGTTAGGAAACCCTGGAAACACCATATATTTT
>NA|NA|TRBJ2-3|TRBV2
CASRFSSGTDTQYF
TGTGCCAGCAGGTTTTCTAGCGGCACAGATACGCAGTATTTT
>NA|TRBD1|TRBJ2-5|TRBV5-1
CASSIGTVQETQYF
TGCGCCAGCAGCATAGGGACAGTACAAGAGACCCAGTACTTC
>NA|NA|TRBJ1-2|TRBV5-1
CASSHPDSFYGYTF
TGCGCCAGCAGCCACCCGGACAGTTTCTATGGCTACACCTTC
>NA|NA|TRBJ1-6|TRBV11-2
CASSLDPGSVSPLHF
TGTGCCAGCAGCTTAGACCCAGGGTCGGTATCACCCCTCCACTTT
>NA|NA|TRBJ1-1|TRBV6-5
CASSYSNRREAFF
TGTGCCAGCAGTTACTCGAACAGACGTGAAGCTTTCTTT
>few|NA|TRBJ1-5|TRBV6-1
CASSEVWVGQPQHF
TGTGCCAGCAGTGAAGTCTGGGTAGGGCAGCCCCAGCATTTT
>NA|NA|TRBJ2-1|TRBV11-3
CASSPPRAALNEQFF
TGTGCCAGCAGCCCGCCCCGCGCGGCTCTCAATGAGCAGTTCTTC
>NA|TRBD2|TRBJ2-7|TRBV4-2
CASSQVSGGHEQYF
TGTGCCAGCAGCCAAGTATCGGGGGGGCACGAGCAGTACTTC
>once|NA|TRBJ2-2|TRBV7-3
CASSLTRTTGELFF
TGTGCCAGCAGCTTAACGCGGACCACCGGGGAGCTGTTTTTT
>once|TRBD1|TRBJ1-6|TRBV6-4
CASSYSGTGRNSPLHF
TGTGCCAGCAGTTACTCGGGGACAGGAAGAAATTCACCCCTCCACTTT
>NA|TRBD2|TRBJ2-1|TRBV4-2
CASSQAEGGPYNEQFF
TGTGCCAGCAGCCAAGCGGAGGGAGGGCCCTACAATGAGCAGTTCTTC
>NA|TRBD1|TRBJ1-2|TRBV29-1
CSVGGRFDIYTF
TGCAGCGTAGGGGGCCGGTTCGACATCTACACCTTC
>NA|TRBD1|TRBJ2-5|TRBV9
CASSVGVGTGVEQYF
TGTGCCAGCAGCGTAGGGGTTGGGACAGGGGTTGAGCAGTACTTC
>once|TRBD1|TRBJ2-1|TRBV7-2
CASSLGLGPGGYEQFF
TGTGCCAGCAGCTTAGGATTGGGGCCAGGGGGTTATGAGCAGTTCTTC